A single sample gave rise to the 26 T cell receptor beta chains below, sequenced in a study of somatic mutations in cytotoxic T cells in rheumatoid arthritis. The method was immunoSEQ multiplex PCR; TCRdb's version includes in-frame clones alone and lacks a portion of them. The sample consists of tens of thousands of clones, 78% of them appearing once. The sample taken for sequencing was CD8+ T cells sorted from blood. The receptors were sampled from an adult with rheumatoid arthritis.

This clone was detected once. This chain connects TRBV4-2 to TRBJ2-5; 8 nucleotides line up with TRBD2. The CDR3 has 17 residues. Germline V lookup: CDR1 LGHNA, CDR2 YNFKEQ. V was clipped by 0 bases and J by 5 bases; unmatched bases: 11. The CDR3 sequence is CASSQDSPGGGRETQYF. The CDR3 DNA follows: TGTGCCAGCAGCCAAGACTCCCCCGGGGGCGGGAGGGAGACCCAGTACTTC.

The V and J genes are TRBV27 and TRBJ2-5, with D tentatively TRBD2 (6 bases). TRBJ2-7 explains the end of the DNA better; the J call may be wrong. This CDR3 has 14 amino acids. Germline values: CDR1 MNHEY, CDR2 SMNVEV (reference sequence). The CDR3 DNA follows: TGTGCCAGCAGTCTTTCCGGGACTTCCTACGAGCAGTACTTC. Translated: CASSLSGTSYEQYF.

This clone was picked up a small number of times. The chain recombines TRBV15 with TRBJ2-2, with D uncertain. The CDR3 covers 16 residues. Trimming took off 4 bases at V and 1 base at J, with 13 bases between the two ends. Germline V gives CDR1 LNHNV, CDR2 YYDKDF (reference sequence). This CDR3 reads CATSTALLKNTGELFF. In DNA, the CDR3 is TGTGCCACCAGCACCGCACTACTCAAGAACACCGGGGAGCTGTTTTTT.

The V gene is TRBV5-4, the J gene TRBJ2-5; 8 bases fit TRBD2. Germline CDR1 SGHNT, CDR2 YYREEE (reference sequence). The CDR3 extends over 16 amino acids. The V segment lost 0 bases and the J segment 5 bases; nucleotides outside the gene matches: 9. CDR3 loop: CASSLASRGGGETQYF. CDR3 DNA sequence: TGTGCCAGCAGCTTGGCCAGTCGGGGGGGTGGGGAGACCCAGTACTTC.

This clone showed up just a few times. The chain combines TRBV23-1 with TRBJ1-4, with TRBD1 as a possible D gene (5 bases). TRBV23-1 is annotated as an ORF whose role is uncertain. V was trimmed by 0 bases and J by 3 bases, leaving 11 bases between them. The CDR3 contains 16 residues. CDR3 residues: CASSQSGDSSNEKLFF. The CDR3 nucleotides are TGCGCCAGCAGTCAATCCGGAGACAGCTCTAATGAAAAACTGTTTTTT.

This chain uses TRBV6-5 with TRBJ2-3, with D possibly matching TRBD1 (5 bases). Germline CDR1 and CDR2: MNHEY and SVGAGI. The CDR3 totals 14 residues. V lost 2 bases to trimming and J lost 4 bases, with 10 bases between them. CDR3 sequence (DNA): TGTGCCAGCAGTTACGGGCAGGGATCAGATACGCAGTATTTT. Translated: CASSYGQGSDTQYF.

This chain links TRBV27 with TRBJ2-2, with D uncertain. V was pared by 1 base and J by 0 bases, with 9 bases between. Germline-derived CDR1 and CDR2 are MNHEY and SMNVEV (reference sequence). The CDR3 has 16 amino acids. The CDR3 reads CASSLLGFSNTGELFF. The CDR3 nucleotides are TGTGCCAGCAGTTTATTGGGTTTTTCGAACACCGGGGAGCTGTTTTTT.

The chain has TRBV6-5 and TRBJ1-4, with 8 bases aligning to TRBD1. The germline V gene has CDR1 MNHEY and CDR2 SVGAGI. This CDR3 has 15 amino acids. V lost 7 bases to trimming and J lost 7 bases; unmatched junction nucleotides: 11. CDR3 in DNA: TGTGCCAGCACCCGCGGGACAGGTGGATTTGAAAAACTGTTTTTT. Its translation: CASTRGTGGFEKLFF.

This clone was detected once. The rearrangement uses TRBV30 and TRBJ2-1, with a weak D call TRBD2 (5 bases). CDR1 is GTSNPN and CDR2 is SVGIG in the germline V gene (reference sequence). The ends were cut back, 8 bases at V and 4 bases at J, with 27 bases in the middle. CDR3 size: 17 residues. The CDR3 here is CAVNGVERSLLYNEQFF. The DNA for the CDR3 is TGTGCCGTTAACGGGGTTGAACGGAGCCTCCTATACAATGAGCAGTTCTTC.

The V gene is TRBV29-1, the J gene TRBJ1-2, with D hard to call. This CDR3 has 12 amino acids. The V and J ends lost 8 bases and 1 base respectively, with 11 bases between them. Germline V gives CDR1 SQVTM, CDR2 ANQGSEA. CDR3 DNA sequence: TGCAGCATTTGGACTGATAACTATGGCTACACCTTC. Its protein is CSIWTDNYGYTF.

CDR3 DNA: TGTGCCAGCAGCGTAAACCTGAACACTGAAGCTTTCTTT. This gives the protein CASSVNLNTEAFF. V and J are TRBV9 and TRBJ1-1, with D unclear. Deletions cut 1 base from V and 0 bases from J, with 4 bases between. This CDR3 contains 13 residues. Looked up from germline, CDR1 is SGDLS and CDR2 is YYNGEE.

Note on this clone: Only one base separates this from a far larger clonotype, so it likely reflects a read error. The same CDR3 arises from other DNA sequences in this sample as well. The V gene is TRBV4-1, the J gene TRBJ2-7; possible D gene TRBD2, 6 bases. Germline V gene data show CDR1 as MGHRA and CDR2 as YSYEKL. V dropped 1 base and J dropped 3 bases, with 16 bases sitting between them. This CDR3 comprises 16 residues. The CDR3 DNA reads TGCGCCAGCAGCCAAGCCGGACTACAGTACTTCTACGAGCAGTACTTC. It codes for CASSQAGLQYFYEQYF.

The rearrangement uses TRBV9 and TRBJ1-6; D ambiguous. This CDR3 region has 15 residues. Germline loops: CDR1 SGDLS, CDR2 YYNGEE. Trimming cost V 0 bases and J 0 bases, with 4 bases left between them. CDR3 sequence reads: CASSVVGSYNSPLHF. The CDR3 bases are TGTGCCAGCAGCGTAGTGGGCTCCTATAATTCACCCCTCCACTTT.

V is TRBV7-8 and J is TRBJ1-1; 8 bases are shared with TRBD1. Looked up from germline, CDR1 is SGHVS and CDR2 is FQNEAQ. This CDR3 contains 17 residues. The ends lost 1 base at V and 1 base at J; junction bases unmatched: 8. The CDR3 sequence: CASSLGFGTGENTEAFF. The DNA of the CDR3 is TGTGCCAGCAGCTTAGGTTTTGGGACAGGCGAGAACACTGAAGCTTTCTTT.

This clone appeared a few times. CDR3 DNA: TGTGCCAGCAGTTGGGCAGGGGCTGAGCAGTTCTTC. Translation gives CASSWAGAEQFF. V usage is TRBV6-1 and J usage is TRBJ2-1, with D perhaps matching TRBD1 (6 bases). There are 12 residues in the CDR3. Germline values: CDR1 MNHNS, CDR2 SASEGT. V was clipped by 5 bases and J by 9 bases, with 11 bases between them.

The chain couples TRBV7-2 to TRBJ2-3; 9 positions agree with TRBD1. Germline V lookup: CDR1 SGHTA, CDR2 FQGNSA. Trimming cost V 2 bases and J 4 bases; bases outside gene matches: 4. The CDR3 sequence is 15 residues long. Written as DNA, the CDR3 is TGTGCCAGCAGCTTAACAGGGGGCTCGGCAGATACGCAGTATTTT. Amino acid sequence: CASSLTGGSADTQYF.

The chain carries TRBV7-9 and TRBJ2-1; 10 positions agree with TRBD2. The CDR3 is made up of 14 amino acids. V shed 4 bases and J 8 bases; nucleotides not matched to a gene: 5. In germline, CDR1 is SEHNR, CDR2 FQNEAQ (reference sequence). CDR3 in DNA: TGTGCCAGCAGCTCGGGGACTAGCGTGCATGAGCAGTTCTTC. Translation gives CASSSGTSVHEQFF. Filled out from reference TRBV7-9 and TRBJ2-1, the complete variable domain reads DTGVSQNPRHKITKRGQNVTFRCDPISEHNRLYWYRQTLGQGPEFLTYFQNEAQLEKSRLLSDRFSAERPKGSFSTLEIQRTEQGDSAMYLCASSSGTSVHEQFFGPGTRLTVL.

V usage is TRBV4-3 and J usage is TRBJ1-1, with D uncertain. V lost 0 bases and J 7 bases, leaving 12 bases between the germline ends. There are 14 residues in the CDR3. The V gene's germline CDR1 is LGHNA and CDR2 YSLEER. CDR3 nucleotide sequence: TGCGCCAGCAGCCAAGATATCTCGGGGAATGAAGCTTTCTTT. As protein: CASSQDISGNEAFF.

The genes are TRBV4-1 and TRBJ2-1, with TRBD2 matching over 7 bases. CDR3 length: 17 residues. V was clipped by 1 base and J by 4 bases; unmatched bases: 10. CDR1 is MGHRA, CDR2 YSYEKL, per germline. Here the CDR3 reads CASSQGPPPSGYNEQFF. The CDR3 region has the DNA TGCGCCAGCAGCCAAGGGCCTCCACCTAGCGGTTACAATGAGCAGTTCTTC.

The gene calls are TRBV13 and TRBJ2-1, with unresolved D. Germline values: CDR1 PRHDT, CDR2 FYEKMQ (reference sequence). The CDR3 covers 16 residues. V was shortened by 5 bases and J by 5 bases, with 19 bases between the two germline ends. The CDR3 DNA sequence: TGTGCCAGCAGCCCCCGACCCCCGCGCGGAGACAATGAGCAGTTCTTC. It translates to CASSPRPPRGDNEQFF.

This CDR3 is CASSLGNNEQFF. The DNA for the CDR3 is TGTGCCAGCAGCCTTGGAAACAATGAGCAGTTCTTC. V usage is TRBV14 and J usage is TRBJ2-1; no clear D. V was cut by 4 bases and J by 5 bases, with 6 bases left in between. There are 12 residues in the CDR3. Per the germline V gene, CDR1 is SGHDN and CDR2 is FVKESK. Drawing the rest from reference TRBV14 and TRBJ2-1, the complete variable domain is EAGVTQFPSHSVIEKGQTVTLRCDPISGHDNLYWYRRVMGKEIKFLLHFVKESKQDESGMPNNRFLAERTGGTYSTLKVQPAELEDSGVYFCASSLGNNEQFFGPGTRLTVL.

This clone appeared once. The CDR3 sequence: CASRDDTDYGYTF. The CDR3 DNA is TGTGCCAGTAGGGACGACACCGACTATGGCTACACCTTC. J is TRBJ1-2 and V is TRBV19; no reliable D call. Trimming stripped 6 bases from V and 3 bases from J, with 11 bases between. The germline gives CDR1 LNHDA, CDR2 SQIVND (reference sequence). CDR3 length: 13 amino acids.

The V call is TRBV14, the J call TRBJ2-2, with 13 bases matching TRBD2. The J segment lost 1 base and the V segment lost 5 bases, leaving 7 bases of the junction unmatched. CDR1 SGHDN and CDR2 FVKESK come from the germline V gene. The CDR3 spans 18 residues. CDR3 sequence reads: CASSARLAGGENTGELFF. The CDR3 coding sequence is TGTGCCAGCAGCGCCCGACTAGCGGGAGGAGAGAACACCGGGGAGCTGTTTTTT.

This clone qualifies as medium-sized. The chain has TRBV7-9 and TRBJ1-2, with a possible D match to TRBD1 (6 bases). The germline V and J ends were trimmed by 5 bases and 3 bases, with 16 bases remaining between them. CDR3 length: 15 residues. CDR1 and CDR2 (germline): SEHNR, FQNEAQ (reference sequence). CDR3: CASSPPWTDDYGYTF. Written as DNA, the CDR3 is TGTGCCAGCAGCCCTCCCTGGACAGACGACTATGGCTACACCTTC.

The CDR3 protein is CASNGTEAFF. The CDR3 nucleotides are TGCGCCAGCAATGGTACTGAAGCTTTCTTT. V and J are TRBV10-1 and TRBJ1-1; D is unclear. This CDR3 spans 10 amino acids. The ends were cut back, 7 bases at V and 5 bases at J, with 5 bases in the middle. Germline CDR1 reads WNHNN; CDR2 reads SYGVQD (reference sequence).

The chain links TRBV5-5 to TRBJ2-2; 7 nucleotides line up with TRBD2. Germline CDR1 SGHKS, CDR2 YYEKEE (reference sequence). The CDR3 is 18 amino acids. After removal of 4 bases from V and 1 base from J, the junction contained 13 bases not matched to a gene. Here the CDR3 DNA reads TGTGCCAGCAGCGGGGAGGGGTCGGCTAGCGGGAACACCGGGGAGCTGTTTTTT. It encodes CASSGEGSASGNTGELFF.